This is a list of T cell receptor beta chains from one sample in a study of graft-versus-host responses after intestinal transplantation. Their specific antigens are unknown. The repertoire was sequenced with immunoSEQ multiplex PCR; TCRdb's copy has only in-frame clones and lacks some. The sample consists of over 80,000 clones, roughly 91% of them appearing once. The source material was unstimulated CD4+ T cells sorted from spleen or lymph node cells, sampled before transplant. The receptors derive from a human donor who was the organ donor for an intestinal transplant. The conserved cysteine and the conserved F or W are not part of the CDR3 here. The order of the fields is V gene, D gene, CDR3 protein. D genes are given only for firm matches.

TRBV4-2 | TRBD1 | ASSQGRGQGISPLH
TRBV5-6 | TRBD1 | ASSFGPRQGNIQY
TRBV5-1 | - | ASSLGQLGSQATSGNTIY
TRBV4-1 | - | ASSQDPFPRNEQF
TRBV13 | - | ASSPSTDTQY
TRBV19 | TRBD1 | ASRLQGTWGNQPQH
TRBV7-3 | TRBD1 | ASSRQGGTEAF
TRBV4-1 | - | ASSQDQRTGSTGELF
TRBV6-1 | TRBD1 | ASRLTGELGEQF
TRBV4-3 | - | ASSQSKGLGQY
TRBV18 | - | ASSRSIEQY
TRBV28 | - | ASSFAGAWSNQPQH
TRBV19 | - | ASTGKHTGELF
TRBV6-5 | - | ASRPGFRQHEQF
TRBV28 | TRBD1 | ASSTGTGTVYGYT
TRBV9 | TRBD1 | ASSVATGGEKLF
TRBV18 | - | ASSPNGEKLF
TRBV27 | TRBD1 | ASSSSTGIYEQY
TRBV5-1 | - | ASSLFGEGYT
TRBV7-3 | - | ASRPSGARDEQY
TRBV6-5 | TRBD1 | ASTAGGPEAF
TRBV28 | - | ASQQGGADTIY
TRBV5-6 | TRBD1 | ASSLTGTYEQY
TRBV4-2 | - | ASSQGTTYEQY
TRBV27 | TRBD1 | ASSSRDSLNYGYT
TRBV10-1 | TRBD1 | AGFGQGAYEQY
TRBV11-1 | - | ASSLGSGLGSGANVLT
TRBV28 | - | ASSVGRTSRDTQY
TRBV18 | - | ASSQQGSRNQPQH
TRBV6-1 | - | ASSELGLIIPGNTIY
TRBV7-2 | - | ASSLRGGTEAF
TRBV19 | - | ASSHRGNTEAF
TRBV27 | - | ASSFQGYSNQPQH
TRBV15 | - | ATSRDRSSLRNTGELF
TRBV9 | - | ASSVLSRNLYNEQF
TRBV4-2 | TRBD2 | ASSQGSSGDSTDTQY
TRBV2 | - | ASRPASARETQY
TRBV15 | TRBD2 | ATSRDMGGGVFREQF
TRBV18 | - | ASSPRFGGVETQY
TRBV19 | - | ATKPQGSHEQY
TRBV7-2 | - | ASSLAWGANYGYT
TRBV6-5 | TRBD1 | ASSYARGVNTEAF
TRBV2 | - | ASSEALGRGTDTQY
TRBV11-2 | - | ASSPTPHRDSNQPQH
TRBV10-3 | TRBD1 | ATGQGNTEAF
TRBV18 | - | ASSPPGGGEEQF
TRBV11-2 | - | ASSSTGLGTEAF
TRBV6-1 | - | ASSHRGTGEQY
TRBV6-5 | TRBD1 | ASRRDSYGYT
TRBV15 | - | ATSIDKLSNYGYT
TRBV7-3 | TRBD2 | ASSLRAGDPYEQY
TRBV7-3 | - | ASSNGGGSNTGELF
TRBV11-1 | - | ASSRQGNTEAF
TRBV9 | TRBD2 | ASSRRGSTDTQY
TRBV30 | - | AWSRDSHSGYT
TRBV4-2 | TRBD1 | ASSQGQGARTNEKLF
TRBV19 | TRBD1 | ASSIGQGYNSPLH
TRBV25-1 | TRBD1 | ASSPLGQVYGYT
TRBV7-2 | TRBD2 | ASSLGSGGLTDTQY
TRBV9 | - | ASSVGAEGVYEQY